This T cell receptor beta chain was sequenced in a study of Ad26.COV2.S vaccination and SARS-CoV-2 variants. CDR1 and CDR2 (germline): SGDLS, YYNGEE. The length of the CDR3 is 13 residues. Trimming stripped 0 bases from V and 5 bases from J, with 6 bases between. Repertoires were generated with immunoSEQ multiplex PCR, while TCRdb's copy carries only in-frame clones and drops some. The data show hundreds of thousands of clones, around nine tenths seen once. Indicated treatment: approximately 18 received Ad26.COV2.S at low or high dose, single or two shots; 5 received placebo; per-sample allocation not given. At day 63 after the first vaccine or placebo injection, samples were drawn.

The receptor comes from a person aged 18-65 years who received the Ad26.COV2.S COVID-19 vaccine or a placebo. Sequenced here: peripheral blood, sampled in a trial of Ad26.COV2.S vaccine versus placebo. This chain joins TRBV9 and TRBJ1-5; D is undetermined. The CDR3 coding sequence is TGTGCCAGCAGCGTAGATGACGATCAGCCCCAGCATTTT. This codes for CASSVDDDQPQHF.